One and the same sample provided the 22 T cell receptor beta chains below, sequenced in a study of blood T cell repertoires in COVID-19. Sequencing was performed with immunoSEQ multiplex PCR; in TCRdb, only in-frame clones are kept and a portion is missing. This table holds some 460,000 clones, more than 85% found once. Source material: peripheral blood. All receptors come from a woman younger than 45 with acute or convalescent COVID-19.

This clone was picked up one time. The rearrangement links TRBV24-1 to TRBJ2-3, with 9 bases identical to TRBD2. Germline loops: CDR1 KGHDR, CDR2 SFDVKD. The CDR3 sequence is 14 residues long. The junction had 6 bases not matched to a gene; V was cut back by 9 bases and J by 3 bases. The CDR3 sequence: CATGQRGATDTQYF. DNA for the CDR3: TGTGCCACCGGACAGCGGGGGGCTACAGATACGCAGTATTTT.

V is TRBV28 and J is TRBJ1-1; TRBD1 aligns across 7 bases. CDR3 length: 16 residues. Germline-derived CDR1 and CDR2 are MDHEN and SYDVKM. V trimming: 6 bases; J trimming: 0 bases; junction bases outside the gene matches: 10. The CDR3 sequence is CASSRGAEKMNTEAFF. DNA of the CDR3: TGTGCCAGCAGCAGGGGGGCCGAGAAGATGAACACTGAAGCTTTCTTT.

This CDR3 reads CASSVGGGGGSPLHF. DNA of the CDR3: TGTGCCAGCAGCGTCGGGGGGGGCGGAGGTTCACCCCTCCACTTT. The chain recombines TRBV28 with TRBJ1-6; D might be TRBD1 (6 bases). The V gene's germline CDR1 is MDHEN and CDR2 SYDVKM. This CDR3 region has 15 residues. The V end was cut by 6 bases, the J end by 9 bases, with 18 bases between. Looking up the rest from reference TRBV28 and TRBJ1-6 gives the full variable domain: DVKVTQSSRYLVKRTGEKVFLECVQDMDHENMFWYRQDPGLGLRLIYFSYDVKMKEKGDIPEGYSVSREKKERFSLILESASTNQTSMYLCASSVGGGGGSPLHFGNGTRLTVT.

The chain employs TRBV6-5 and TRBJ2-7; 7 bases are shared with TRBD2. V lost 6 bases and J lost 5; bases outside the gene matches: 10. This CDR3 is built from 14 residues. Germline loops: CDR1 MNHEY, CDR2 SVGAGI. In DNA, the CDR3 is TGTGCCAGCAGGGGACCGGGAGGTATGCACGAGCAGTACTTC. Encoded protein: CASRGPGGMHEQYF.

The gene calls are TRBV5-8 and TRBJ2-7; no reliable D call. From germline, CDR1 is SGHTS and CDR2 YDEGEE. This CDR3 comprises 15 residues. Trimming stripped 4 bases from V and 3 bases from J, with 17 bases between. As DNA, the CDR3 is TGTGCCAGCAGCCACATCTTTCTAGGAATCTACGAGCAGTACTTC. Its translation is CASSHIFLGIYEQYF.

The V and J genes are TRBV7-9 and TRBJ2-7, with a possible D match to TRBD1 (6 bases). In germline, CDR1 is SEHNR, CDR2 FQNEAQ (reference sequence). The CDR3 sequence is 15 residues long. V lost 7 bases and J 2 bases, leaving 18 bases between the germline ends. CDR3 DNA sequence: TGTGCCAGCATAGACGTGAGGGACATCACCTACGAGCAGTACTTC. Translating gives CASIDVRDITYEQYF. The full variable domain, rest sourced from reference TRBV7-9 and TRBJ2-7, is DTGVSQNPRHKITKRGQNVTFRCDPISEHNRLYWYRQTLGQGPEFLTYFQNEAQLEKSRLLSDRFSAERPKGSFSTLEIQRTEQGDSAMYLCASIDVRDITYEQYFGPGTRLTVT.

This clone appeared a single time. The rearrangement links TRBV28 to TRBJ1-2; D may be TRBD1 (5 bases). Germline V gene sequence: CDR1 MDHEN, CDR2 SYDVKM. CDR3 length: 14 residues. The V gene lost 2 bases and the J gene lost 4 bases, with 11 bases spanning the gap. The CDR3 DNA reads TGTGCCAGCAGTTTACCCAGGGCGCCCTATGGCTACACCTTC. Translated: CASSLPRAPYGYTF.

This clone was detected only once. V usage is TRBV29-1 and J usage is TRBJ2-4; D possibly corresponds to TRBD2 (5 bases). V gave up 8 bases and J gave up 1 base, with 21 bases separating them. CDR1 SQVTM and CDR2 ANQGSEA come from the germline V gene. This CDR3 contains 16 residues. CDR3 sequence reads: CSKMGPGKVAKNIQYF. CDR3 DNA sequence: TGCAGCAAAATGGGCCCCGGGAAGGTGGCCAAAAACATTCAGTACTTC.

The V gene is TRBV4-1, the J gene TRBJ2-3, with a possible D match to TRBD2 (7 bases). The V end was cut by 3 bases, the J end by 8 bases, with 12 bases between. This CDR3 has 13 residues. In germline, CDR1 is MGHRA, CDR2 YSYEKL. CDR3: CASSQLGGVTQYF. As DNA, the CDR3 is TGCGCCAGCAGCCAGCTAGGGGGGGTTACGCAGTATTTT.

The chain recombines TRBV30 with TRBJ1-2; D uncertain. CDR3 length: 14 amino acids. Germline CDR1 reads GTSNPN; CDR2 reads SVGIG (reference sequence). DNA of the CDR3: TGTGCAGAGGGAAATCAACTGTCTAACTATGGCTACACCTTC. This encodes CAEGNQLSNYGYTF.

V usage is TRBV27 and J usage is TRBJ1-2; D is uncertain. Germline assignment: CDR1 MNHEY and CDR2 SMNVEV (reference sequence). The CDR3 spans 15 residues. V was shortened by 3 bases and J by 4 bases, with 15 bases between the two germline ends. CDR3 residues: CASSFRGTVGYGYTF. The CDR3 DNA reads TGTGCCAGCAGTTTTCGGGGTACGGTTGGCTATGGCTACACCTTC.

The chain combines TRBV3-1 (or the pseudogene TRBV3-2) with TRBJ1-2, with a tentative D call TRBD1 (5 bases). The V and J ends lost 0 bases and 0 bases respectively, with 17 bases between them. This CDR3 contains 18 residues. In germline, CDR1 is LGHDT, CDR2 YNNKEL (reference sequence). CDR3 sequence (DNA): TGTGCCAGCAGCCAAGATCCGACGGCAGGGCTAACTAACTATGGCTACACCTTC. Its protein is CASSQDPTAGLTNYGYTF.

The V and J genes are TRBV5-4 and TRBJ1-1, with D unresolved. In germline, CDR1 is SGHNT, CDR2 YYREEE (reference sequence). Trimming took 3 bases from V and 1 from J, leaving 10 bases between them. The CDR3 contains 14 residues. CDR3 in amino acids: CASSWRARNTEAFF. The CDR3 DNA reads as TGTGCCAGCAGCTGGCGGGCTCGGAACACTGAAGCTTTCTTT. Drawing the rest from reference TRBV5-4 and TRBJ1-1, the complete variable domain is ETGVTQSPTHLIKTRGQQVTLRCSSQSGHNTVSWYQQALGQGPQFIFQYYREEENGRGNFPPRFSGLQFPNYSSELNVNALELDDSALYLCASSWRARNTEAFFGQGTRLTVV.

This chain links TRBV11-2 with TRBJ1-1; 8 positions match TRBD1. Germline V gene data show CDR1 as SGHAT and CDR2 as FQNNGV. The CDR3 is 17 residues long. The J segment lost 1 base and the V segment lost 1 base, leaving 8 bases of the junction unmatched. The CDR3, as DNA: TGTGCCAGCAGCTTAGGGGGTAGGGGGACAGGGAACACTGAAGCTTTCTTT. This translates into CASSLGGRGTGNTEAFF.

The CDR3 spells CASSILQGYEQYF. CDR3 nucleotides: TGTGCCAGTAGTATCCTACAGGGCTACGAGCAGTACTTC. J is TRBJ2-7 and V is TRBV19; D possibly corresponds to TRBD1 (6 bases). The CDR3 contains 13 residues. Trimming pared 3 bases from V and 3 bases from J, leaving 9 bases between. The germline CDR1 and CDR2 sequences are LNHDA and SQIVND (reference sequence).

This clone appeared once. The V gene is TRBV2, the J gene TRBJ2-7; D possibly corresponds to TRBD2 (6 bases). Trimming took 0 bases from V and 11 from J, leaving 14 bases between them. The CDR3 extends over 13 amino acids. Germline values: CDR1 SNHLY, CDR2 FYNNEI. CDR3 amino acids: CASSEAGRGYEYF. The CDR3 DNA follows: TGTGCCAGCAGTGAAGCCGGCCGGGGGTACGAGTACTTC.

The V and J genes are TRBV12-3 or TRBV12-4 and TRBJ2-7; 10 bases match TRBD1. J lost 7 bases, V lost 5 bases, and 5 bases had no gene match. The CDR3 runs 13 residues. Here the CDR3 reads CASSAGTGVEQYF. The CDR3 DNA reads TGTGCCAGCAGTGCCGGGACAGGGGTGGAGCAGTACTTC.

The V and J genes are TRBV15 and TRBJ2-1, with a possible D match to TRBD1 (6 bases). The CDR3 contains 13 residues. V shed 4 bases and J shed 7 bases, with 11 bases lying between them. Germline lookup yields CDR1 LNHNV and CDR2 YYDKDF (reference sequence). The CDR3 DNA sequence: TGTGCCACCAGCAAGGGAAGGGGGAATGAGCAGTTCTTC. Protein product: CATSKGRGNEQFF. Looking up the rest from reference TRBV15 and TRBJ2-1 gives the full variable domain: DAMVIQNPRYQVTQFGKPVTLSCSQTLNHNVMYWYQQKSSQAPKLLFHYYDKDFNNEADTPDNFQSRRPNTSFCFLDIRSPGLGDTAMYLCATSKGRGNEQFFGPGTRLTVL.

The chain joins TRBV7-7 to TRBJ2-5, with 9 bases matching TRBD2. The CDR3 consists of 14 residues. Germline V gives CDR1 SSHAT, CDR2 FNYEAQ (reference sequence). With 5 bases clipped from V and 3 bases from J, the junction kept 4 bases outside the gene matches. The CDR3 DNA sequence: TGTGCCAGCAGCATTAGCGGGGGAAAAGAGACCCAGTACTTC. It translates to CASSISGGKETQYF.

The chain links TRBV28 to TRBJ1-5; 10 bases are shared with TRBD1. Germline CDR1 reads MDHEN; CDR2 reads SYDVKM. Losses at the gene ends were 8 bases for V and 6 bases for J; bases not matched to a gene: 7. The CDR3 has 14 residues. CDR3 nucleotides: TGTGCCAGCCGGGACAGGGGATTCAGTCAGCCCCAGCATTTT. It encodes CASRDRGFSQPQHF.

V gene TRBV6-5 combines with J gene TRBJ2-7; D is unclear. Germline loops: CDR1 MNHEY, CDR2 SVGAGI. Trimming stripped 6 bases from V and 9 bases from J, with 18 bases between. The CDR3 spans 13 residues. The CDR3 DNA reads TGTGCCAGCAGACTTAGGCACGGTCCGGGGCAGTACTTC. Protein: CASRLRHGPGQYF.

The rearrangement joins TRBV28 to TRBJ1-5; D is undetermined. The CDR3 has 13 amino acids. V was shortened by 3 bases and J by 6 bases, with 9 bases between the two germline ends. Germline V gene data show CDR1 as MDHEN and CDR2 as SYDVKM. The CDR3 nucleotides read TGTGCCAGCAGTTTGAGGGTTGTTCAGCCCCAGCATTTT. Its protein product is CASSLRVVQPQHF.